These 32 T cell receptor beta chains originate from one sample sequenced in a study of OX40 agonist ivuxolimab in advanced cancers. Profiling relied on immunoSEQ multiplex PCR, and the TCRdb table lists in-frame clones only, not all of them. The repertoire holds some 28,000 clones, 75% to 90% seen once, with roughly 31% in the top ten. Sequenced here: CD4+ or CD8+ T cells sorted from blood, sampled in a trial of the OX40 agonist ivuxolimab. These receptor sequences come from an adult with an advanced solid tumor such as melanoma, head and neck, liver or kidney cancer.

The gene calls are TRBV7-7 and TRBJ2-1, with D possibly matching TRBD2 (6 bases). The V gene's germline CDR1 is SSHAT and CDR2 FNYEAQ (reference sequence). Trimming took off 3 bases at V and 0 bases at J, with 12 bases between the two ends. This CDR3 is 16 amino acids long. CDR3 coding DNA: TGTGCCAGCAGCTTGGGGCGGGGACGCTCCTACAATGAGCAGTTCTTC. Translation gives CASSLGRGRSYNEQFF.

V is TRBV18 and J is TRBJ2-3; D is tentatively TRBD1 or TRBD2 (6 bases each). CDR1 is KGHSH, CDR2 LQKENI, per germline. CDR3 size: 14 residues. V lost 2 bases, J lost 2 bases, and 8 bases lay in between. The CDR3 protein is CASSPGGLTDTQYF. In nucleotides, the CDR3 is TGTGCCAGCTCACCAGGGGGGCTCACAGATACGCAGTATTTT.

To note about this clone: This same CDR3 is encoded by further DNA sequences in the sample. This chain links TRBV7-9 with TRBJ1-5; D possibly corresponds to TRBD1 (6 bases). Germline CDR1 and CDR2: SEHNR and FQNEAQ (reference sequence). This CDR3 is built from 14 residues. The germline V and J ends were trimmed by 5 bases and 1 base, with 9 bases remaining between them. The CDR3 spells CASSPGVSNQPQHF. The CDR3 bases are TGTGCCAGCAGCCCAGGGGTGAGCAATCAGCCCCAGCATTTT.

CDR3 protein: CASNGGLDTEAFF. CDR3 coding DNA: TGTGCCAGTAACGGAGGGTTGGACACTGAAGCTTTCTTT. The chain joins TRBV19 to TRBJ1-1; D is ambiguous. The CDR3 runs 13 residues. Trimming took off 7 bases at V and 3 bases at J, with 12 bases between the two ends. From germline, CDR1 is LNHDA and CDR2 SQIVND (reference sequence). The full variable domain, with the rest looked up from reference TRBV19 and TRBJ1-1, is DGGITQSPKYLFRKEGQNVTLSCEQNLNHDAMYWYRQDPGQGLRLIYYSQIVNDFQKGDIAEGYSVSREKKESFPLTVTSAQKNPTAFYLCASNGGLDTEAFFGQGTRLTVV.

This chain uses TRBV9 with TRBJ2-1; 7 nucleotides line up with TRBD1. V dropped 0 bases and J dropped 2; count of bases not matched to a gene: 2. Germline CDR1 and CDR2: SGDLS and YYNGEE. This CDR3 has 15 amino acids. The CDR3 loop is CASSVEGATYNEQFF. The CDR3 bases are TGTGCCAGCAGCGTAGAGGGGGCCACCTACAATGAGCAGTTCTTC.

This chain uses TRBV5-1 with TRBJ2-3; D is unclear. The V end lost 0 bases, the J end lost 2 bases, and 10 bases lay between the germline ends. Per germline, CDR1 SGHRS and CDR2 YFSETQ. This CDR3 spans 15 amino acids. The CDR3 sequence: CASSLAGQVTDTQYF. In DNA form, the CDR3 reads TGCGCCAGCAGCTTGGCCGGGCAGGTCACAGATACGCAGTATTTT.

The chain uses TRBV27 and TRBJ2-6; 10 bases are shared with TRBD1. With V trimmed by 6 bases and J by 0 bases, 17 bases remained unmatched. Germline V gives CDR1 MNHEY, CDR2 SMNVEV (reference sequence). CDR3 length equals 21 residues. The CDR3 sequence: CASSIFRPGTGALSGANVLTF. The CDR3 DNA reads as TGTGCCAGCAGCATTTTCCGGCCCGGGACAGGGGCTCTCTCTGGGGCCAACGTCCTGACTTTC.

V gene TRBV4-2 combines with J gene TRBJ2-7; 12 bases match TRBD2. V was pared by 1 base and J by 6 bases, with 7 bases of the junction left unmatched. The CDR3 is 16 residues long. Germline V lookup: CDR1 LGHNA, CDR2 YNFKEQ. The CDR3 DNA reads as TGTGCCAGCAGCCAAGCCCCTCAACTAGCGGGGGGCGAGCAGTACTTC. Its protein product is CASSQAPQLAGGEQYF.

The chain joins TRBV19 to TRBJ1-5; D remains ambiguous. Trimming left V 0 bases short and J 5 bases short, with 8 bases between. Germline loops: CDR1 LNHDA, CDR2 SQIVND (reference sequence). The CDR3 covers 14 residues. The CDR3 DNA sequence: TGTGCCAGTAGTATAGATAGACCTGATCAGCCCCAGCATTTT. Translating it yields CASSIDRPDQPQHF.

A note on this clone: The sample carries other DNA sequences with the same CDR3. This CDR3 is CASSATTGGSYGYTF. CDR3 coding DNA: TGCGCCAGCAGCGCCACGACAGGGGGATCATATGGCTACACCTTC. The chain uses TRBV5-1 and TRBJ1-2, with 9 bases aligning to TRBD1. The CDR3 runs 15 residues. Per germline, CDR1 SGHRS and CDR2 YFSETQ. V trimming: 4 bases; J trimming: 5 bases; junction bases outside the gene matches: 9.

CDR3 loop: CASSLRDGAESNEQFF. The DNA for the CDR3 is TGTGCCAGCAGCTTACGCGATGGGGCAGAATCCAATGAGCAGTTCTTC. V and J are TRBV11-2 and TRBJ2-1, with a possible D match to TRBD1 (5 bases). The CDR3 extends over 16 amino acids. V shed 2 bases and J shed 6 bases, with 17 bases lying between them. Germline loops: CDR1 SGHAT, CDR2 FQNNGV.

CDR3 sequence (DNA): TGTGCCAGCAGTTCCGGGACGGCAGGGGTCTATGGCTACACCTTC. Translated: CASSSGTAGVYGYTF. J is TRBJ1-2 and V is TRBV27, with TRBD1 as a possible D gene (6 bases). The germline V gene encodes CDR1 MNHEY and CDR2 SMNVEV (reference sequence). Trimming shortened V by 4 bases and J by 4 bases, and 16 bases separated the two germline ends. The CDR3 spans 15 residues.

The chain joins TRBV2 to TRBJ2-2; 13 bases fit TRBD2. CDR1 SNHLY and CDR2 FYNNEI come from the germline V gene. V lost 2 bases and J lost 6; bases outside the gene matches: 3. This CDR3 region has 16 residues. The CDR3 reads CASSETSGGAPGELFF. The CDR3 DNA follows: TGTGCCAGCAGTGAAACTAGCGGGGGGGCCCCCGGGGAGCTGTTTTTT. Drawing the rest from reference TRBV2 and TRBJ2-2, the complete variable domain is EPEVTQTPSHQVTQMGQEVILRCVPISNHLYFYWYRQILGQKVEFLVSFYNNEISEKSEIFDDQFSVERPDGSNFTLKIRSTKLEDSAMYFCASSETSGGAPGELFFGEGSRLTVL.

This clone was seen once. The V and J genes are TRBV27 and TRBJ2-2; no reliable D call. This CDR3 comprises 12 residues. Trimming removed 5 bases at V and 4 bases at J, with 5 bases between. CDR1 and CDR2 from the germline V gene are MNHEY and SMNVEV (reference sequence). The CDR3 here is CASSLRTGELFF. CDR3 DNA sequence: TGTGCCAGCAGTCTCCGCACCGGGGAGCTGTTTTTT.

This chain joins TRBV5-1 and TRBJ2-7, with 7 bases lining up with TRBD1. The V gene's germline CDR1 is SGHRS and CDR2 YFSETQ. CDR3 length equals 15 residues. V dropped 0 bases and J dropped 0; count of bases not matched to a gene: 3. CDR3 amino acids: CASSLVQGTSYEQYF. The CDR3 DNA reads TGCGCCAGCAGCTTGGTACAGGGGACCTCCTACGAGCAGTACTTC.

V gene TRBV4-2 combines with J gene TRBJ2-5, with 8 positions matching TRBD1. J gave up 7 bases and V 1 base, and 8 bases lay outside the gene matches. The CDR3 consists of 15 residues. CDR1 is LGHNA and CDR2 is YNFKEQ in the germline V gene. The CDR3 DNA reads TGTGCCAGCAGCCAAGTAGGGACAGGTCCGAGGACCCAGTACTTC. Its translation is CASSQVGTGPRTQYF.

The chain links TRBV15 to TRBJ1-3; D may be TRBD1 (5 bases). Germline-derived CDR1 and CDR2 are LNHNV and YYDKDF (reference sequence). This CDR3 comprises 17 residues. V lost 5 bases and J lost 0, with 17 bases in between. CDR3 protein: CATSPRGKQTSGNTIYF. The DNA for the CDR3 is TGTGCCACCAGCCCCCGGGGGAAACAGACCTCTGGAAACACCATATATTTT.

The chain uses TRBV28 and TRBJ1-4, with 8 bases that match TRBD1. V trimming: 6 bases; J trimming: 0 bases; junction bases outside the gene matches: 9. The CDR3 spans 17 residues. The germline V gene has CDR1 MDHEN and CDR2 SYDVKM. The CDR3 region has the DNA TGTGCCAGCAGCCTCAGGGGGCAAGGCACAACTAATGAAAAACTGTTTTTT. Amino acid sequence: CASSLRGQGTTNEKLFF.

The chain links TRBV6-4 to TRBJ2-1; TRBD1 aligns across 9 bases. The germline CDR1 and CDR2 sequences are MRHNA and SNTAGT. Trimming cost V 5 bases and J 3 bases; bases outside gene matches: 5. The length of the CDR3 is 15 residues. The CDR3 is CASSPRDRVYNEQFF. The DNA for the CDR3 is TGTGCCAGCAGTCCCCGGGACAGGGTCTACAATGAGCAGTTCTTC.

Relative to its sample, this clone is medium-sized. The chain uses TRBV27 and TRBJ1-1; D not certain. Germline CDR1 and CDR2: MNHEY and SMNVEV (reference sequence). The V end was cut by 6 bases, the J end by 1 base, with 9 bases between. This CDR3 is 13 amino acids long. CDR3 in amino acids: CASRLGRNTEAFF. As DNA, the CDR3 is TGTGCCAGCAGGCTAGGACGGAACACTGAAGCTTTCTTT.

The genes are TRBV27 and TRBJ1-1; 9 bases match TRBD1. V was clipped by 8 bases and J by 4 bases; unmatched bases: 5. Germline V gives CDR1 MNHEY, CDR2 SMNVEV (reference sequence). The CDR3 runs to 13 residues. CDR3: CASLGQGFTEAFF. In DNA, the CDR3 is TGTGCCAGCCTGGGACAGGGATTCACTGAAGCTTTCTTT.

This chain links TRBV9 with TRBJ2-1; D uncertain. This CDR3 region has 13 residues. CDR1 and CDR2 from the germline V gene are SGDLS and YYNGEE. V lost 0 bases, J lost 3 bases, and 4 bases lay in between. CDR3 sequence reads: CASSVGDYNEQFF. Written as DNA, the CDR3 is TGTGCCAGCAGCGTAGGGGACTACAATGAGCAGTTCTTC.

This clone has only one observation. The chain is built from TRBV18 and TRBJ1-2; no clear D gene. This CDR3 comprises 11 residues. Trimming removed 3 bases from V and 7 bases from J, with 6 bases in between. The germline gives CDR1 KGHSH, CDR2 LQKENI. The CDR3 reads CASSPRAGYTF. CDR3 in DNA: TGTGCCAGCTCACCGAGAGCTGGCTACACCTTC.

This chain connects TRBV7-9 to TRBJ2-5; no clear D. CDR1 is SEHNR, CDR2 FQNEAQ, per germline (reference sequence). Trimming stripped 4 bases from V and 5 bases from J, with 11 bases between. This CDR3 is built from 13 residues. The CDR3 DNA follows: TGTGCCAGCAGCTCCCCTAAGCAGGAGACCCAGTACTTC. It codes for CASSSPKQETQYF.

This clone ranks as medium-sized. In DNA form, the CDR3 reads TGTGCCAGCAGCCCAAATGACTATGGCTACACCTTC. Residues: CASSPNDYGYTF. This chain uses TRBV7-6 with TRBJ1-2, with no clear D. The CDR3 extends over 12 amino acids. Germline CDR1 is SGHVS and CDR2 is FNYEAQ. Trimming stripped 5 bases from V and 3 bases from J, with 7 bases between.

The chain couples TRBV30 to TRBJ1-5; D unclear. Germline V gene lookup returns CDR1 GTSNPN and CDR2 SVGIG (reference sequence). Trimming shortened V by 0 bases and J by 1 base, and 7 bases separated the two germline ends. The CDR3 runs to 14 residues. The CDR3 nucleotides are TGTGCCTGGAGTGTAAGAGGAAGCAATCAGCCCCAGCATTTT. As protein: CAWSVRGSNQPQHF.

This clone was seen only once. This chain's CDR3 is CSGVTGIRYEQYF. The CDR3 DNA reads TGCAGCGGAGTGACAGGGATACGGTACGAGCAGTACTTC. The chain is built from TRBV29-1 and TRBJ2-7, with 7 bases aligning to TRBD1. The CDR3 has 13 amino acids. From germline, CDR1 is SQVTM and CDR2 ANQGSEA. The junction had 10 bases not matched to a gene; V was cut back by 7 bases and J by 4 bases.

The rearrangement joins TRBV28 to TRBJ2-7, with D possibly being TRBD1 (6 bases). Looked up from germline, CDR1 is MDHEN and CDR2 is SYDVKM. Deletions cut 6 bases from V and 3 bases from J, with 18 bases between. This CDR3 comprises 15 residues. This chain's CDR3 is CASSRTVLSYYEQYF. The CDR3 DNA is TGTGCCAGCAGCAGGACAGTTTTAAGTTACTACGAGCAGTACTTC.

This clone was picked up many times. CDR3 sequence (DNA): TGTGCCAGCAGCACTCAGTCAGTGAACACTGAAGCTTTCTTT. Translating gives CASSTQSVNTEAFF. The chain joins TRBV5-4 to TRBJ1-1; D gene uncertain. The V end was cut by 4 bases, the J end by 0 bases, with 10 bases between. The germline gives CDR1 SGHNT, CDR2 YYREEE (reference sequence). The CDR3 covers 14 residues.

The chain is built from TRBV7-8 and TRBJ2-1; D unclear. The length of the CDR3 is 12 residues. V was clipped by 5 bases and J by 9 bases, with 11 bases between them. Germline assignment: CDR1 SGHVS and CDR2 FQNEAQ. In DNA, the CDR3 is TGTGCCAGCAGCCTAGTTGGTAGTGAGCAGTTCTTC. Translating it yields CASSLVGSEQFF.

This clone has a single count. This chain joins TRBV19 and TRBJ1-2; D is ambiguous. The germline V gene encodes CDR1 LNHDA and CDR2 SQIVND (reference sequence). The ends were cut back, 3 bases at V and 1 base at J, with 15 bases in the middle. This CDR3 has 16 amino acids. CDR3 protein: CASSIGPGEGNYGYTF. CDR3 coding DNA: TGTGCCAGTAGTATTGGTCCAGGAGAAGGTAACTATGGCTACACCTTC.

This clone is a singleton in its sample. This rearrangement joins TRBV19 to TRBJ2-3; no clear D gene. CDR1 is LNHDA, CDR2 SQIVND, per germline (reference sequence). This CDR3 spans 13 amino acids. V lost 5 bases to trimming and J lost 5 bases, with 11 bases between them. In nucleotides, the CDR3 is TGTGCCAGTAGTGGGGTAGATGGAGATACGCAGTATTTT. It encodes CASSGVDGDTQYF.